The 17 T cell receptor beta chains below come from one sample, sequenced in a study of cytomegalovirus exposure and HLA in healthy donors. The PCR made use of 60 Vbeta and 13 Jbeta primers. Measured with immunoSEQ multiplex PCR; TCRdb has only the in-frame clones, and not every one. The data contain about 210,000 clones, approximately 86% of them singletons. Sequences were obtained from PBMCs. The source is a woman in her twenties or thirties in good health and CMV-seronegative.

This clone was recorded a few times. The genes are TRBV10-3 and TRBJ2-3; 8 nucleotides line up with TRBD1. Trimming cost V 5 bases and J 0 bases; bases outside gene matches: 4. This CDR3 comprises 15 residues. Germline V CDR1 and CDR2: ENHRY, SYGVKD. The CDR3 bases are TGTGCCATCAGTTCGGACAGGGTTAGCACAGATACGCAGTATTTT. The encoded protein is CAISSDRVSTDTQYF.

As regards this clone: The junction and the germline gene differ at one end; a read error may be behind it. The rearrangement links TRBV7-9 to TRBJ1-3; maybe TRBD1 (5 bases). The germline CDR1 and CDR2 sequences are SEHNR and FQNEAQ (reference sequence). The CDR3 has 12 residues. The CDR3 sequence: CSSGAAGNTIYF. CDR3 DNA: TGTTCCAGCGGGGCGGCCGGAAACACCATATATTTT. Complete variable domain (other parts from reference TRBV7-9 and TRBJ1-3): DTGVSQNPRHKITKRGQNVTFRCDPISEHNRLYWYRQTLGQGPEFLTYFQNEAQLEKSRLLSDRFSAERPKGSFSTLEIQRTEQGDSAMYLCSSGAAGNTIYFGEGSWLTVV.

The chain recombines TRBV18 with TRBJ2-7, with D perhaps matching TRBD1 (6 bases). The ends were cut back, 5 bases at V and 0 bases at J, with 14 bases in the middle. The CDR3 contains 15 residues. Per germline, CDR1 KGHSH and CDR2 LQKENI. Here the CDR3 DNA reads TGTGCCAGCTCAACCGGACAGCCACCCTCCTACGAGCAGTACTTC. Translation: CASSTGQPPSYEQYF.

V and J are TRBV7-3 and TRBJ2-1; maybe TRBD2 (5 bases). This CDR3 is 13 amino acids long. Trimming took 5 bases from V and 3 from J, leaving 8 bases between them. Germline V gene sequence: CDR1 SGHTA, CDR2 FQGTGA. The CDR3 nucleotides read TGTGCCAGCAGCGCCCGGGGCTACAATGAGCAGTTCTTC. Amino acids: CASSARGYNEQFF.

Written as DNA, the CDR3 is TGTGCCAGCCAATCTAGCGGGGGGGCGAATGAGCAGTTCTTC. Protein: CASQSSGGANEQFF. This chain links TRBV30 with TRBJ2-1; 12 nucleotides agree with TRBD2. CDR3 length: 14 residues. Germline V gene lookup returns CDR1 GTSNPN and CDR2 SVGIG (reference sequence). Trimming at V came to 8 bases and at J to 7 bases, leaving 9 bases not matched to a gene.

The chain recombines TRBV6-5 with TRBJ2-1, with 8 bases matching TRBD1. Per the germline V gene, CDR1 is MNHEY and CDR2 is SVGAGI. The CDR3 consists of 15 residues. The ends lost 6 bases at V and 4 bases at J; junction bases unmatched: 8. CDR3 in DNA: TGTGCCAGCAGGAAGCAGGGGGCCAATTACAATGAGCAGTTCTTC. Its protein is CASRKQGANYNEQFF.

The chain links TRBV2 to TRBJ2-5, with 12 bases that match TRBD2. CDR1 and CDR2 from the germline V gene are SNHLY and FYNNEI. J was trimmed by 5 bases and V by 1 base; bases with no gene match: 8. The CDR3 loop spans 17 amino acids. The CDR3 here is CASSEVSTSGGFETQYF. The CDR3 DNA sequence: TGTGCCAGCAGTGAAGTGTCCACTAGCGGGGGGTTTGAGACCCAGTACTTC.

This rearrangement joins TRBV5-6 to TRBJ2-7, with D possibly TRBD1 on 5 matching bases. V was shortened by 2 bases and J by 0 bases, with 9 bases between the two germline ends. Germline values: CDR1 SGHDT, CDR2 YYEEEE. CDR3 length: 14 residues. CDR3 sequence: CASSFDSISYEQYF. The CDR3 DNA is TGTGCCAGCAGCTTTGACAGTATCTCCTACGAGCAGTACTTC.

This chain links TRBV4-2 with TRBJ2-1; maybe TRBD1 (6 bases). Trimming removed 8 bases at V and 0 bases at J, with 14 bases between. This CDR3 has 15 residues. Looked up from germline, CDR1 is LGHNA and CDR2 is YNFKEQ. The DNA of the CDR3 is TGTGCCAGCCGGGACATTCGCAGCTCCTACAATGAGCAGTTCTTC. It specifies CASRDIRSSYNEQFF.

This clone was observed a few times. The V gene is TRBV2, the J gene TRBJ2-2; possible D gene TRBD1, 6 bases. Deletions cut 4 bases from V and 2 bases from J, with 11 bases between. Germline loops: CDR1 SNHLY, CDR2 FYNNEI. The CDR3 runs to 15 residues. CDR3 amino acids: CASSAFRGNTGELFF. The CDR3 DNA reads as TGTGCCAGCAGTGCCTTCAGGGGTAACACCGGGGAGCTGTTTTTT.

The rearrangement links TRBV5-1 to TRBJ1-1; D not certain. This CDR3 comprises 15 residues. The germline V and J ends were trimmed by 0 bases and 6 bases, with 15 bases remaining between them. The germline V gene encodes CDR1 SGHRS and CDR2 YFSETQ. The CDR3 spells CASSLEPGAIPEAFF. In nucleotides, the CDR3 is TGCGCCAGCAGCTTGGAGCCGGGTGCTATTCCTGAAGCTTTCTTT.

This clone appeared once. This rearrangement joins TRBV29-1 to TRBJ1-1; 7 bases fit TRBD1. With V trimmed by 5 bases and J by 6 bases, 15 bases remained unmatched. The length of the CDR3 is 15 residues. Germline V lookup: CDR1 SQVTM, CDR2 ANQGSEA. The CDR3 sequence: CSVLPAFGQVAEAFF. Here the CDR3 DNA reads TGCAGCGTTTTGCCCGCGTTCGGACAGGTTGCTGAAGCTTTCTTT.

This rearrangement joins TRBV11-2 to TRBJ2-7, with TRBD2 identical over 11 bases. CDR1 and CDR2 (germline): SGHAT, FQNNGV. V was pared by 4 bases and J by 7 bases, with 9 bases of the junction left unmatched. This CDR3 spans 15 amino acids. The CDR3: CASSSLAGGPGEQYF. CDR3 DNA: TGTGCCAGCAGCTCCTTAGCGGGAGGGCCGGGGGAGCAGTACTTC.

The chain couples TRBV4-2 to TRBJ1-6; no reliable D call. The ends were cut back, 0 bases at V and 9 bases at J, with 12 bases in the middle. Germline V gene sequence: CDR1 LGHNA, CDR2 YNFKEQ. CDR3 length: 15 amino acids. CDR3 loop: CASSQEMRLGSPLHF. CDR3 nucleotide sequence: TGTGCCAGCAGCCAAGAGATGAGACTGGGTTCACCCCTCCACTTT.

The genes are TRBV6-4 and TRBJ2-3; 8 bases map to TRBD2. This CDR3 is built from 15 residues. CDR1 MRHNA and CDR2 SNTAGT come from the germline V gene. J lost 4 bases, V lost 3 bases, and 6 bases had no gene match. The CDR3, as DNA: TGTGCCAGCAGTGAACAAGCGGGGGTCGCAGATACGCAGTATTTT. This sequence encodes CASSEQAGVADTQYF.

On this clone itself: At one boundary the junction diverges from the germline segment, which might be a read error. The rearrangement links TRBV5-8 to TRBJ2-1; D uncertain. There are 14 residues in the CDR3. Germline V gives CDR1 SGHTS, CDR2 YDEGEE. In DNA, the CDR3 is TGTGCCATCAGCTGGAGTGGGTGGGACAATGAGCAGTTCTTC. Its translation: CAISWSGWDNEQFF.

The chain combines TRBV11-2 with TRBJ2-5; tentatively, D is TRBD2 (5 bases). Germline V gives CDR1 SGHAT, CDR2 FQNNGV. The length of the CDR3 is 15 residues. Trimming pared 7 bases from V and 1 base from J, leaving 16 bases between. The DNA for the CDR3 is TGTGCCAGCAACCCTAGAGCGGCCCCCCAAGAGACCCAGTACTTC. As protein: CASNPRAAPQETQYF.